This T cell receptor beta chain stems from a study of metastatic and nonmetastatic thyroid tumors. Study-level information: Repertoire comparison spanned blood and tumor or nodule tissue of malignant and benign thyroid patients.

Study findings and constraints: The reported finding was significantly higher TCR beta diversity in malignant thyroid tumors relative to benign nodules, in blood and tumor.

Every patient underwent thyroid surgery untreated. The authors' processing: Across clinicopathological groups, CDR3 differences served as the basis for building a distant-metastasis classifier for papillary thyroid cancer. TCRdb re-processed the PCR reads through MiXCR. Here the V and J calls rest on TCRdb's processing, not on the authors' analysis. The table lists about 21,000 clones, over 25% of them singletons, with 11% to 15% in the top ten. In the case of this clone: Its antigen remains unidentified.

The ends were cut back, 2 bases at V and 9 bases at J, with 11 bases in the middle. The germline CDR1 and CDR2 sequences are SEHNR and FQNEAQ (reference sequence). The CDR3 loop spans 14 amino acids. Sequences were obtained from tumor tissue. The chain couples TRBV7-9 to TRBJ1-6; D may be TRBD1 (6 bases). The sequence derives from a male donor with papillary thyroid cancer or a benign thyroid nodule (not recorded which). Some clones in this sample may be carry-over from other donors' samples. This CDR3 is CASSLRGGGSPLHF. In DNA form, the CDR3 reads TGTGCCAGCAGCTTAAGGGGGGGAGGTTCACCCCTCCACTTT. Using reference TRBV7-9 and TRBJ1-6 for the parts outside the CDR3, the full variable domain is DTGVSQNPRHKITKRGQNVTFRCDPISEHNRLYWYRQTLGQGPEFLTYFQNEAQLEKSRLLSDRFSAERPKGSFSTLEIQRTEQGDSAMYLCASSLRGGGSPLHFGNGTRLTVT.